One and the same sample provided the 10 T cell receptor beta chains below, sequenced in a study of CD8+ T cells in alopecia areata. RNA extraction was followed by reverse transcription into cDNA, which acted as the sequencing template. Sequencing was performed with immunoSEQ multiplex PCR; in TCRdb, only in-frame clones are kept and a portion is missing. The sample yields 120,000 or so clones, 45% to 65% seen once. Sequencing was performed on CD4+ T cells sorted from blood, taken at week 0. These receptors were taken from a human donor with alopecia areata.

V usage is TRBV7-9 and J usage is TRBJ2-3; the D is unclear. The CDR3 runs 16 residues. Germline V gene data show CDR1 as SEHNR and CDR2 as FQNEAQ (reference sequence). V was cut by 5 bases and J by 1 base, with 16 bases left in between. The CDR3 DNA sequence: TGTGCCAGCAGCCTTGGTGAGACAAGTGGCACAGATACGCAGTATTTT. Translated, it gives CASSLGETSGTDTQYF. Variable domain in full (rest from reference TRBV7-9 and TRBJ2-3): DTGVSQNPRHKITKRGQNVTFRCDPISEHNRLYWYRQTLGQGPEFLTYFQNEAQLEKSRLLSDRFSAERPKGSFSTLEIQRTEQGDSAMYLCASSLGETSGTDTQYFGPGTRLTVL.

The table lists this clone with a few counts. This chain connects TRBV4-1 to TRBJ2-7; D perhaps matches TRBD2 (5 bases). The CDR3 consists of 16 residues. The ends were cut back, 1 base at V and 0 bases at J, with 13 bases in the middle. Germline CDR1 is MGHRA and CDR2 is YSYEKL. CDR3 sequence: CASSQGTRSLSYEQYF. CDR3 in DNA: TGCGCCAGCAGCCAAGGAACTAGATCCCTCTCCTACGAGCAGTACTTC.

V and J are TRBV15 and TRBJ1-1; D unresolved. This CDR3 has 13 amino acids. V was pared by 3 bases and J by 11 bases, with 16 bases between. The germline gives CDR1 LNHNV, CDR2 YYDKDF (reference sequence). The CDR3 DNA follows: TGTGCCACCAGCAGTCGTATTGCGGCAGACGCTTTCTTT. This encodes CATSSRIAADAFF.

DNA for the CDR3: TGTGCCATACGAGAGGGGGGTGGCGAGCAGTACTTC. It yields the protein CAIREGGGEQYF. This rearrangement joins TRBV10-3 to TRBJ2-7, with D perhaps being TRBD1 or TRBD2 (6 bases each). Trimming shortened V by 9 bases and J by 6 bases, and 15 bases separated the two germline ends. This CDR3 spans 12 amino acids. Germline-derived CDR1 and CDR2 are ENHRY and SYGVKD.

The V call is TRBV7-3, the J call TRBJ2-3, with no clear D. The CDR3 covers 14 residues. CDR1 SGHTA and CDR2 FQGTGA come from the germline V gene. V was shortened by 0 bases and J by 2 bases, with 6 bases between the two germline ends. CDR3 sequence: CASSLTGPTDTQYF. CDR3 DNA sequence: TGTGCCAGCAGCTTAACAGGGCCCACAGATACGCAGTATTTT. Complete variable domain (other parts from reference TRBV7-3 and TRBJ2-3): GAGVSQTPSNKVTEKGKYVELRCDPISGHTALYWYRQSLGQGPEFLIYFQGTGAADDSGLPNDRFFAVRPEGSVSTLKIQRTERGDSAVYLCASSLTGPTDTQYFGPGTRLTVL.

The chain couples TRBV4-3 to TRBJ1-5; TRBD1 might be the D (6 bases). The V and J ends lost 0 bases and 1 base respectively, with 10 bases between them. CDR1 is LGHNA and CDR2 is YSLEER in the germline V gene. The length of the CDR3 is 16 residues. The CDR3 DNA is TGCGCCAGCAGCCAAGATACAGGGAGGAGCAATCAGCCCCAGCATTTT. Translating gives CASSQDTGRSNQPQHF.

This rearrangement joins TRBV15 to TRBJ2-5, with unresolved D. Deletions cut 0 bases from V and 2 bases from J, with 13 bases between. Per the germline V gene, CDR1 is LNHNV and CDR2 is YYDKDF (reference sequence). The CDR3 is 16 residues long. CDR3 protein: CATSRDREDRQETQYF. The CDR3, as DNA: TGTGCCACCAGCAGAGATCGTGAGGACCGTCAAGAGACCCAGTACTTC. Full variable domain (outside the CDR3, taken from reference TRBV15 and TRBJ2-5): DAMVIQNPRYQVTQFGKPVTLSCSQTLNHNVMYWYQQKSSQAPKLLFHYYDKDFNNEADTPDNFQSRRPNTSFCFLDIRSPGLGDTAMYLCATSRDREDRQETQYFGPGTRLLVL.

The chain has TRBV5-6 and TRBJ2-7, with 9 bases fitting TRBD1. V shed 4 bases and J 3 bases; nucleotides not matched to a gene: 8. CDR1 and CDR2 (germline): SGHDT, YYEEEE. The CDR3 contains 15 residues. CDR3 bases: TGTGCCAGCAGCCTAAGGGACAGGGCCTTCTACGAGCAGTACTTC. Amino acid sequence: CASSLRDRAFYEQYF.

J is TRBJ2-5 and V is TRBV4-1, with 9 positions matching TRBD2. The CDR3 consists of 15 residues. After removal of 2 bases from V and 5 bases from J, the junction contained 6 bases not matched to a gene. Germline V gives CDR1 MGHRA, CDR2 YSYEKL. CDR3: CASSQPAGGPETQYF. CDR3 nucleotide sequence: TGCGCCAGCAGCCAACCGGCGGGGGGGCCGGAGACCCAGTACTTC.

The J gene is TRBJ1-1, the V gene TRBV29-1; TRBD1 matches at 10 bases. Germline V gene sequence: CDR1 SQVTM, CDR2 ANQGSEA. The CDR3 spans 13 residues. Losses at the gene ends were 5 bases for V and 6 bases for J; bases not matched to a gene: 6. In DNA, the CDR3 is TGCAGCGTTTACCGGGACAGGGGAGCTGAAGCTTTCTTT. It codes for CSVYRDRGAEAFF.